The present T cell receptor beta chain was sequenced within a study of T cells in Graves' hyperthyroidism and ophthalmopathy. This clonotype was seen repeatedly, ten times or more. Germline CDR1 reads KGHSH; CDR2 reads LQKENI. The CDR3 contains 14 residues. V shed 5 bases and J 7 bases; nucleotides not matched to a gene: 10. Researchers took RNA transcripts and amplified the TCR beta CDR3 regions from them. Primed by the HTBI set, a first-round RT-PCR was run on the TCR CDR3. TCRdb re-called the multiplex PCR reads through MiXCR, storing one row per CDR3 protein. Altogether about 180,000 distinct CDR3 sequences are present, around 15% being singletons, with the ten largest covering 29%.

The sequenced material came from blood. This clonotype was obtained from a woman between 45 and 60 years old with Graves' hyperthyroidism. The chain links TRBV18 to TRBJ1-2; 7 bases are a match to TRBD1. The CDR3 loop reads CASSSPDRTVGYTF. CDR3 nucleotides: TGTGCCAGCTCATCCCCGGACAGGACCGTTGGCTACACCTTC.